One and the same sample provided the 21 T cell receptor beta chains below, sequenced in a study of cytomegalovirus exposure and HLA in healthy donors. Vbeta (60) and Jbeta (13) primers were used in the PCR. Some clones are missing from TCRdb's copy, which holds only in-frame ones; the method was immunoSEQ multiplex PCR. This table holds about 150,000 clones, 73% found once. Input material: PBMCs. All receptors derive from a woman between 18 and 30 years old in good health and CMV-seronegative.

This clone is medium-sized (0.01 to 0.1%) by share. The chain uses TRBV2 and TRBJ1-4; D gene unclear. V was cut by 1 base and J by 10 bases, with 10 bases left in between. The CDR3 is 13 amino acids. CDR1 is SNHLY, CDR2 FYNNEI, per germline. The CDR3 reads CASSEEVEGKLFF. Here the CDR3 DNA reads TGTGCCAGCAGTGAAGAAGTAGAGGGAAAACTGTTTTTT.

CDR3 nucleotides: TGCGCCAGCAGCTTTTTAGCGGGAGCTATCACAGATACGCAGTATTTT. It specifies CASSFLAGAITDTQYF. This chain connects TRBV5-1 to TRBJ2-3, with TRBD2 matching 9 bases. CDR1 is SGHRS and CDR2 is YFSETQ in the germline V gene. With 2 bases clipped from V and 2 bases from J, the junction kept 6 bases outside the gene matches. The CDR3 is 16 residues long.

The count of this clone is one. This CDR3 is CASTIGTGNTEAFF. CDR3 sequence (DNA): TGTGCCAGCACTATCGGGACAGGGAACACTGAAGCTTTCTTT. The chain links TRBV2 to TRBJ1-1, with 8 bases that match TRBD1. This CDR3 is 14 amino acids long. Germline values: CDR1 SNHLY, CDR2 FYNNEI. V was pared by 7 bases and J by 1 base, with 5 bases of the junction left unmatched. Complete variable domain (other parts from reference TRBV2 and TRBJ1-1): EPEVTQTPSHQVTQMGQEVILRCVPISNHLYFYWYRQILGQKVEFLVSFYNNEISEKSEIFDDQFSVERPDGSNFTLKIRSTKLEDSAMYFCASTIGTGNTEAFFGQGTRLTVV.

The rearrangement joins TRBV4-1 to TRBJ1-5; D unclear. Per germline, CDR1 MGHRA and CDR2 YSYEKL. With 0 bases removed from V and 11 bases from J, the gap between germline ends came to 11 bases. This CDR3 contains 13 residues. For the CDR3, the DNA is TGCGCCAGCAGCCAAGACGGTTCACGGGCCCAGCATTTT. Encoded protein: CASSQDGSRAQHF.

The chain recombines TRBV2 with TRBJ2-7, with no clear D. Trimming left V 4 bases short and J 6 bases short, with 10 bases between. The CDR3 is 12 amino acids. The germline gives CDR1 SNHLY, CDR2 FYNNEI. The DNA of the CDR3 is TGTGCCAGCAGTGTGGCGCGGAGCGAGCAGTACGTC. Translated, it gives CASSVARSEQYV.

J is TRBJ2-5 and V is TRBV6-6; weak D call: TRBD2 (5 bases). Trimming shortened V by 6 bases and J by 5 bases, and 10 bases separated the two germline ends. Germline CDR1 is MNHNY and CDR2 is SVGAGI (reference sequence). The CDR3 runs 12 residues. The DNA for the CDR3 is TGTGCCAGCAGGGGAGTTGGGGAGACCCAGTACTTC. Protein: CASRGVGETQYF.

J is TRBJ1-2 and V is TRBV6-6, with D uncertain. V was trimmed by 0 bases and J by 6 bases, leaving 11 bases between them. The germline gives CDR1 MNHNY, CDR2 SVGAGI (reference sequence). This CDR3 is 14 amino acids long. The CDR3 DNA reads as TGTGCCAGCAGTTACTCGAGGTATCAGAATGGCTACACCTTC. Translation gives CASSYSRYQNGYTF.

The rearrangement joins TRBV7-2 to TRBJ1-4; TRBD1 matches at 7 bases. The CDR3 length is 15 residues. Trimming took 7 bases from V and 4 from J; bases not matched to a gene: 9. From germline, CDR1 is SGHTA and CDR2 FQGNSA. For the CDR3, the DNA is TGTGCCAGCACCCCTGACAGGGATATTAATGAAAAACTGTTTTTT. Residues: CASTPDRDINEKLFF.

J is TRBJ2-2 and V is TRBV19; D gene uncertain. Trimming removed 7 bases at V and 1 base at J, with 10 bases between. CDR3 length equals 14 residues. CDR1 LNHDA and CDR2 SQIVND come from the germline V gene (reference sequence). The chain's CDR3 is CASIRRENTGELFF. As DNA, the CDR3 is TGTGCCAGTATCCGGAGAGAGAACACCGGGGAGCTGTTTTTT.

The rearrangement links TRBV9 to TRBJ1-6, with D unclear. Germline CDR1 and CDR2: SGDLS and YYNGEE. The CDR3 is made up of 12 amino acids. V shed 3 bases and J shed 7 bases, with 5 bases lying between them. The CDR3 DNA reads TGTGCCAGCAGCGCAGGAAATTCACCCCTCCACTTT. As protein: CASSAGNSPLHF.

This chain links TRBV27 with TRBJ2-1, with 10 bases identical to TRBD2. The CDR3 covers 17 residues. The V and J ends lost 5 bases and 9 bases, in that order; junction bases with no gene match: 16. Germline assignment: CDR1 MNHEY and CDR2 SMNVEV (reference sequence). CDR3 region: CASSALLSGGAYGEQFF. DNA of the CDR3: TGTGCCAGCAGTGCCCTTTTGAGCGGGGGGGCCTACGGTGAGCAGTTCTTC.

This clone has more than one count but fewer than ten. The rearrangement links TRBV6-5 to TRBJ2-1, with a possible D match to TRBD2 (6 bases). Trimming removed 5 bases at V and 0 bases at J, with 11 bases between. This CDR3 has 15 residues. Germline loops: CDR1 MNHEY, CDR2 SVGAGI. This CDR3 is CASSLSGASYNEQFF. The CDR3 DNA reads TGTGCCAGCAGTCTTAGCGGAGCCTCCTACAATGAGCAGTTCTTC.

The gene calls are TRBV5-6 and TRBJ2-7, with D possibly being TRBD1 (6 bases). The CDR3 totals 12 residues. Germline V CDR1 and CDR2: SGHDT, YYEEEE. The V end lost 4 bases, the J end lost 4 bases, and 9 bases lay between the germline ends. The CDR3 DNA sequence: TGTGCCAGCAGCCGCGGACAGTACGAGCAGTACGTC. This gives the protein CASSRGQYEQYV.

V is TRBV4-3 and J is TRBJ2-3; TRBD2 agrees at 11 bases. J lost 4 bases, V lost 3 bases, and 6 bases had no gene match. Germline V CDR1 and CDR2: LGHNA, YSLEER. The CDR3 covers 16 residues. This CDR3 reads CASSQVAGGPADTQYF. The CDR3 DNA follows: TGCGCCAGCAGCCAGGTAGCGGGAGGGCCCGCAGATACGCAGTATTTT.

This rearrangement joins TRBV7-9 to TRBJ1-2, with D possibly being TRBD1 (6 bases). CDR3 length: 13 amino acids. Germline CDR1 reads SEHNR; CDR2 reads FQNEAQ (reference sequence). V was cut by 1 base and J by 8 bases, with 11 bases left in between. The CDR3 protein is CASSLGTASGYTF. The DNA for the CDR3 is TGTGCCAGCAGCTTAGGGACAGCCTCAGGCTACACCTTC.

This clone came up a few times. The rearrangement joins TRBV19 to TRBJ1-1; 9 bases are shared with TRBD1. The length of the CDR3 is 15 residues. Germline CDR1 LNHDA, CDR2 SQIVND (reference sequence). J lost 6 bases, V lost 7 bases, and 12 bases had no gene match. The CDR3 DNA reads TGTGCCAGTACCCGGGGCGACAGGGGGACCTCTGAAGCTTTCTTT. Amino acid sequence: CASTRGDRGTSEAFF. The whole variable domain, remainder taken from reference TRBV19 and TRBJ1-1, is DGGITQSPKYLFRKEGQNVTLSCEQNLNHDAMYWYRQDPGQGLRLIYYSQIVNDFQKGDIAEGYSVSREKKESFPLTVTSAQKNPTAFYLCASTRGDRGTSEAFFGQGTRLTVV.

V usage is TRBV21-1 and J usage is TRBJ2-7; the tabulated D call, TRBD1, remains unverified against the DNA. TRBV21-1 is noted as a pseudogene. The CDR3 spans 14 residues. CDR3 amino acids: CASSKRQGDYEQYV. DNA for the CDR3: TGTGCCAGCAGCAAAAGACAGGGGGACTACGAGCAGTACGTC.

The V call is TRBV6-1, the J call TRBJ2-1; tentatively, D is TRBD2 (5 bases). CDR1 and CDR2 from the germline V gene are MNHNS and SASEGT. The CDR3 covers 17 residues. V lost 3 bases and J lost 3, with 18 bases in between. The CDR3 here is CASSDSTPGSGYNEQFF. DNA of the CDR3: TGTGCCAGCAGTGATTCGACACCGGGATCCGGCTACAATGAGCAGTTCTTC.

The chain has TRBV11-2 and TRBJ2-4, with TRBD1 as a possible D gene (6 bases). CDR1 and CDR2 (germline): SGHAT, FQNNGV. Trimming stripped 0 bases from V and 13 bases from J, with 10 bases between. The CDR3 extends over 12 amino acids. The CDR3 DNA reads TGTGCCAGCAGCTTAGATGGTCAGGGGCAGTACTTC. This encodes CASSLDGQGQYF.

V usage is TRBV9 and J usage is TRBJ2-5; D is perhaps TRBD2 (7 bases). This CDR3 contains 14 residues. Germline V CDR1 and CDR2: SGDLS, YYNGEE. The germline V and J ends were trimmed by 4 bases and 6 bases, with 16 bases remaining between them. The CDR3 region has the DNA TGTGCCAGCAGCCCCCGAGGGGGGGTTCAGACCCAGTACTTC. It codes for CASSPRGGVQTQYF.

CDR3 in amino acids: CASTKDRGTRGTEAFF. The CDR3 region has the DNA TGCGCCAGCACTAAGGACAGGGGGACTAGGGGCACTGAAGCTTTCTTT. The chain uses TRBV4-1 and TRBJ1-1; 10 positions match TRBD1. The CDR3 spans 16 residues. Germline V gene sequence: CDR1 MGHRA, CDR2 YSYEKL. The V and J ends lost 7 bases and 4 bases, in that order; junction bases with no gene match: 12.